These T cell receptor beta chains were read from a single sample in a study of beta chain features in type 1 diabetes. Measured with immunoSEQ multiplex PCR; TCRdb has only the in-frame clones, and not every one. The table has fewer than 25,000 clones, 55% to 75% seen once. The sample taken for sequencing was Tregs from blood. The source is a man younger than 35 with type 1 diabetes. CDR3s include the opening cysteine and the closing phenylalanine or tryptophan. Each record gives: clone size, J gene, V gene, D gene, CDR3 DNA, CDR3 protein. D genes are given only for firm matches. Only some rows state a clone size, as once, few, many or a class for expanded clones.

-,TRBJ2-3,TRBV6-6,-,TGTGCCAGCAGGGACTATAGGGTGACAGATACGCAGTATTTT,CASRDYRVTDTQYF
-,TRBJ2-1,TRBV10-3,-,TGTGCCGCTTTAGGGGGGGGCGACTACAATGAGCAGTTCTTC,CAALGGGDYNEQFF
-,TRBJ1-4,TRBV2,-,TGTGCCAGCCGAGGCAGGGGTTATGAAAAACTGTTTTTT,CASRGRGYEKLFF
-,TRBJ1-1,TRBV6-6,-,TGTGCCAGCAGTTACTGGGCCAGCATGAACACTGAAGCTTTCTTT,CASSYWASMNTEAFF
-,TRBJ1-4,TRBV11-2,TRBD1,TGTGCCAGCAGCTTCCGGAGGGACAGGGGAGAAAAACTGTTTTTT,CASSFRRDRGEKLFF
-,TRBJ1-3,TRBV7-2,-,TGTGCCAGCAGCTCTCAGGGATCTGGAAACACCATATATTTT,CASSSQGSGNTIYF
-,TRBJ2-6,TRBV2,TRBD1,TGTGCCAGCTCACACCAGGGGGCCCCCTCTGGGGCCAACGTCCTGACTTTC,CASSHQGAPSGANVLTF
-,TRBJ2-5,TRBV19,TRBD1,TGTGCCAGTAGTATCCGCGGGACAGGGTTGGGTAAGACCCAGTACTTC,CASSIRGTGLGKTQYF
few,TRBJ2-1,TRBV5-1,TRBD2,TGCGCCAGCAGCTCACTAGCGGGAGTGGGCAATGAGCAGTTCTTC,CASSSLAGVGNEQFF
-,TRBJ1-1,TRBV18,TRBD1,TGTGCCAGCTCACCCGGTCCCGGGACAGGGCCGAACACTGAAGCTTTCTTT,CASSPGPGTGPNTEAFF
-,TRBJ2-2,TRBV7-8,TRBD2,TGTGCCAGCAGCCAAAGAGCGGGGGCGGGCGGGGAGCTGTTTTTT,CASSQRAGAGGELFF
-,TRBJ2-2,TRBV4-3,TRBD2,TGCGCCAGCAGTGTTCGTCCGGGACTAGCTGCCGGGGAGCTGTTTTTT,CASSVRPGLAAGELFF
large,TRBJ2-1,TRBV10-3,TRBD2,TGTGCCATCAGTGACCCTACTAGCGGGAGCGGTTCCTTACCCAATGAGCAGTTCTTC,CAISDPTSGSGSLPNEQFF
-,TRBJ2-7,TRBV5-1,-,TGCGCCAGCAGCTTGGACGGAGAAACTTACGAGCAGTACTTC,CASSLDGETYEQYF
-,TRBJ2-7,TRBV29-1,-,TGCAGCGTTGTGGGGCAGGGAGGTTACGAGCAGTACTTC,CSVVGQGGYEQYF
few,TRBJ2-2,TRBV5-8,-,TGTGCCAGCAGTTATCAAGGCAGGGTCACCGGGGAGCTGTTTTTT,CASSYQGRVTGELFF
few,TRBJ2-3,TRBV7-8,TRBD2,TGTGCCAGCAGCTTAGACGGACTAGCCACAGATACGCAGTATTTT,CASSLDGLATDTQYF
-,TRBJ2-7,TRBV11-3,-,TGTGCCAGCAGCTTAGATTCGAACAATCTCTACGAGCAGTACTTC,CASSLDSNNLYEQYF
-,TRBJ1-1,TRBV7-2,-,TGTGCCAGCAGCTTTGGACTGCAGAGGGAAGCTTTCTTT,CASSFGLQREAFF
-,TRBJ2-7,TRBV11-2,-,TGTGCCAGCAGCCGACGGGTAGATCAGTACTTC,CASSRRVDQYF
-,TRBJ2-7,TRBV5-5,-,TGTGCCAGCAGCCTCACATACTACCCCTACGAGCAGTACTTC,CASSLTYYPYEQYF
few,TRBJ1-2,TRBV6-1,-,TGTGCCAGCAGACCCGACGGACGGTCGGGAGGCTACACCTTC,CASRPDGRSGGYTF
-,TRBJ1-1,TRBV27,TRBD1,TGTGCCAGCAGTCGAAGGACAGGGGGTATTGTGTACACTGAAGCTTTCTTT,CASSRRTGGIVYTEAFF
once,TRBJ2-5,TRBV7-2,TRBD1,TGTGCCAGCAGCTTAGGTGGGACAGCAGCCTGCCACTTC,CASSLGGTAACHF
-,TRBJ1-2,TRBV10-3,-,TGTGCCATCAGTGAGTATGGAGATTTTCAAGACTATGGCTACACCTTC,CAISEYGDFQDYGYTF
-,TRBJ2-2,TRBV28,-,TGTGCCAGCAGTCCCCCCCCGAGGACAGTCGAAAACACCGGGGAGCTGTTTTTT,CASSPPPRTVENTGELFF
-,TRBJ1-1,TRBV28,-,TGTGCCAGCAGTTTAGCGCTACGGGGGGCTTTCTTT,CASSLALRGAFF
-,TRBJ1-1,TRBV7-9,-,TGTGCCAGCAGCCCCCGGCGGGGGCGGAACACTGAAGCTTTCTTT,CASSPRRGRNTEAFF
-,TRBJ2-6,TRBV18,-,TGTGCCAGCTCATTGCCGACAAGCTCTGGGGCCAACGTCCTGACTTTC,CASSLPTSSGANVLTF
-,TRBJ2-5,TRBV7-2,-,TGTGCCAGCAGCTTAGCGTCCCGGGAGACCCAGTACTTC,CASSLASRETQYF
-,TRBJ2-2,TRBV4-1,-,TGCGCCAGCAGCCAAGATCGGGGGTACATTACCGGGGAGCTGTTTTTT,CASSQDRGYITGELFF
-,TRBJ2-7,TRBV28,-,TGTGCCAGCCTAAGGGGGGGAGCCGCCTACGAGCAGTACTTC,CASLRGGAAYEQYF
-,TRBJ1-1,TRBV5-1,TRBD1,TGCGCCAGCAGGACGGACAGGAGTATTGAAGCTTTCTTT,CASRTDRSIEAFF
-,TRBJ2-5,TRBV5-1,TRBD2,TGCGCCAGCAGCCCCATCACTAGCGGGGGGAGAGAGACCCAGTACTTC,CASSPITSGGRETQYF
few,TRBJ2-3,TRBV10-2,TRBD2,TGCGCCAGCAAACGTGGACTAGCGGCTAGCACAGATACGCAGTATTTT,CASKRGLAASTDTQYF
-,TRBJ2-5,TRBV9,TRBD1,TGTGCCAGCAGCGTAGAGGGGGCTCTGGGGGAGACCCAGTACTTC,CASSVEGALGETQYF
-,TRBJ2-6,TRBV19,TRBD1,TGTGCCAGTAGTATAGGGCACGGACAGGCTGGGGCCAACGTCCTGACTTTC,CASSIGHGQAGANVLTF
-,TRBJ2-1,TRBV5-5,TRBD2,TGTGCCAGCAGCTTTCAAGGCCTAGCGGGAGGGGGTCGCCGGGATGAGCAGTTCTTC,CASSFQGLAGGGRRDEQFF
-,TRBJ2-4,TRBV5-1,-,TGCGCCAGCAGCTTCGGAATAGTCGGGAGCGGCATTCAGTACTTC,CASSFGIVGSGIQYF
-,TRBJ2-3,TRBV14,-,TGTGCCAGCAGCCAAGCTCACATAACGCAGTATTTT,CASSQAHITQYF
-,TRBJ1-3,TRBV7-2,-,TGTGCCAGCAGCTTAGGAGGTGGGACTTCGGGAAACACCATATATTTT,CASSLGGGTSGNTIYF
few,TRBJ2-2,TRBV10-1,-,TGCGCCAGCAGAGAATACACGGGGGACACCGGGGAGCTGTTTTTT,CASREYTGDTGELFF
-,TRBJ2-5,TRBV2,TRBD2,TGTGCCAGCGTTCAGCCCTGGACTAGCGGGGCGAAAGAGACCCAGTACTTC,CASVQPWTSGAKETQYF
-,TRBJ1-2,TRBV18,-,TGTGCCAGCTCACTAGGGGGTTCTGGCTATGGCTACACCTTC,CASSLGGSGYGYTF
few,TRBJ1-5,TRBV28,-,TGTGCCAGCAGTCGTCTTGCGGGGGGGGATCAGCCCCAGCATTTT,CASSRLAGGDQPQHF
-,TRBJ1-2,TRBV2,-,TGTGCCAGCAAAAGAGGGCAGATATATGGCTACACCTTC,CASKRGQIYGYTF
few,TRBJ1-2,TRBV9,-,TGTGCCAGCAGCGTAGGATCAGACTTAAACTATGGCTACACCTTC,CASSVGSDLNYGYTF
-,TRBJ2-7,TRBV5-1,TRBD1,TGCGCCAGCAGCTTGGTTTTAAGGGCAGGGGGTTCCTACGAGCAGTACTTC,CASSLVLRAGGSYEQYF
-,TRBJ2-7,TRBV18,TRBD1,TGTGCCAGCTCACCTGGGACAGGGGGCGCCTACGAGCAGTACTTC,CASSPGTGGAYEQYF
-,TRBJ1-4,TRBV4-2,-,TGTGCCAGCAGCCAAAACGGAGGGACGAATGAAAAACTGTTTTTT,CASSQNGGTNEKLFF
few,TRBJ1-4,TRBV7-2,-,TGTGCCAGCAGCTTAGGGCGAGGGGAAAAACTGTTTTTT,CASSLGRGEKLFF
-,TRBJ2-1,TRBV6-1,-,TGTGCCACCCTGACAGGACTCCTGTATGGGCAGTTCTTC,CATLTGLLYGQFF
-,TRBJ2-5,TRBV5-6,-,TGTGCCAGCAGCTTGAGACTCCGGGCCCAGTACTTC,CASSLRLRAQYF
-,TRBJ1-2,TRBV7-2,TRBD1,TGTGCCAGCAGCTTAGCTGGACAGGGTCATGGCTACACCTTC,CASSLAGQGHGYTF
-,TRBJ2-7,TRBV5-5,-,TGTGCCAGCAGCGACCGGGGCTCCTACGAGCAGTACTTC,CASSDRGSYEQYF
-,TRBJ1-1,TRBV10-3,TRBD1,TGTGCCATCAGTTCCGGACAGGGTAAAACTGAAGCTTTCTTT,CAISSGQGKTEAFF
-,TRBJ1-3,TRBV7-2,-,TGTGCCAGCAGTTACAGGGTCGACTCGGCTGGAAACACCATATATTTT,CASSYRVDSAGNTIYF